The TCR beta chain under discussion was sequenced for a study of human CD8 memory T cell subsets. Buffy coats of healthy donors yielded the PBMC. UMI-labeled 5' RACE generated the TCR beta libraries. No DNA is given; TCRdb re-called the 5' RACE reads and lists each CDR3 protein once. The table lists over 10,000 distinct CDR3 sequences. Germline lookup yields CDR1 SGDLS and CDR2 YYNGEE. This CDR3 is 18 amino acids long. This TCR was recovered from a human donor in good health. The chain joins TRBV9 to TRBJ2-5; the TCRdb call, TRBD2, lacks DNA for checking. The source material was CD8+ T cells from PBMCs. This CDR3 is CASSVGLEVAGGQETQYF.